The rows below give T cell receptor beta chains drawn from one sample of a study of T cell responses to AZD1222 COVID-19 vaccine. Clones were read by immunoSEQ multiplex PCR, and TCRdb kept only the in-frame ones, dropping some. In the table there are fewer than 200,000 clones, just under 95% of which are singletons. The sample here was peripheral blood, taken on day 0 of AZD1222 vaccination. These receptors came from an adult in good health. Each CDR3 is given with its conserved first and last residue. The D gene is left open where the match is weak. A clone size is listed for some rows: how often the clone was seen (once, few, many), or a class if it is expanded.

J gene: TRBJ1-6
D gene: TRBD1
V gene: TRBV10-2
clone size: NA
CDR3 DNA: TGCGCCAGCAGTCCGGGGACAGCCAATTCACCCCTCCACTTT
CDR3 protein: CASSPGTANSPLHF

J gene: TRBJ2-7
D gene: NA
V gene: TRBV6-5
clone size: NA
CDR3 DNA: TGTGCCAGCAGTCAGGGGACCTTCTCCTACGAGCAGTACTTC
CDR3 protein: CASSQGTFSYEQYF

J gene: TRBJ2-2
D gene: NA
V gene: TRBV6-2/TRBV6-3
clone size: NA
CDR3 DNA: TGTGCCAGCAGTTTCTACACCGGGGAGCTGTTTTTT
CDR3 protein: CASSFYTGELFF

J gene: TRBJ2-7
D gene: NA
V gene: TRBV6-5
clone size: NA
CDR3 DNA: TGTGCCAGCAGTTACTCGTATTACTACGAGCAGTACTTC
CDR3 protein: CASSYSYYYEQYF

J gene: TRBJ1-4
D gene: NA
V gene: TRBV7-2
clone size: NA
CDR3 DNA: TGTGCCAGCAGCCCTGGCTACTTTGCAACTAATGAAAAACTGTTTTTT
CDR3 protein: CASSPGYFATNEKLFF

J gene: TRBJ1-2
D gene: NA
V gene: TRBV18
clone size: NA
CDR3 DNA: TGTGCCAGCTCACCACGGCCAGGGAGGGACTATGGCTACACCTTC
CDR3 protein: CASSPRPGRDYGYTF

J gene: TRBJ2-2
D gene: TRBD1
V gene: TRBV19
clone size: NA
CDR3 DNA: TGTGCCAGTGGACCTCAGGGGGTGGTCGGTAGGAACGGGGAGCTGTTTTTT
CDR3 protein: CASGPQGVVGRNGELFF

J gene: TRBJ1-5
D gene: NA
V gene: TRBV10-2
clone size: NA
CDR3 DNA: TGCGCCAGCAGTGAATCTTATAGCAATCAGCCCCAGCATTTT
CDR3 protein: CASSESYSNQPQHF

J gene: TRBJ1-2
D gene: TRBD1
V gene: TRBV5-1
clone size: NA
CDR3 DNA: TGCGCCAGCAGCTTGGTTAAGTCGGGACAGGGTGGTGGCTACACCTTC
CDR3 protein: CASSLVKSGQGGGYTF

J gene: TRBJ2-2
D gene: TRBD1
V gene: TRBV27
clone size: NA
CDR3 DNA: TGTGCCAGCAGAGGACAGGGGGAACTCGGCACCGGGGAGCTGTTTTTT
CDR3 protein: CASRGQGELGTGELFF

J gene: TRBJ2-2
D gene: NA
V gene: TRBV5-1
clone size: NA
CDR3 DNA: TGCGCCAGCAGCTACTCTAAGGTAGCGAACACCGGGGAGCTGTTTTTT
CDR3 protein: CASSYSKVANTGELFF

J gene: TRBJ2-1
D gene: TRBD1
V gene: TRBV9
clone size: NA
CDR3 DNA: TGTGCCAGCAGCGTACGGACAGGATATGGTGAGCAGTTCTTC
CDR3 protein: CASSVRTGYGEQFF

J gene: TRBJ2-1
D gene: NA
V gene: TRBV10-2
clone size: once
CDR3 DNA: TGCGCCAGCAGTGAGTCCGGGAGCGGGCACTACAATGAGCAGTTCTTC
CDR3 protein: CASSESGSGHYNEQFF

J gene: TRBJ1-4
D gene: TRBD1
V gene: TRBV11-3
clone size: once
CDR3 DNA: TGTGCCAGCAACACAGGACAGGATGAAAAACTGTTTTTT
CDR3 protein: CASNTGQDEKLFF

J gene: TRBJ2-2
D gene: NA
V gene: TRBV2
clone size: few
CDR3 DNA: TGTGCCAGCGGGGTGACCGCGAACACCGGGGAGCTGTTTTTT
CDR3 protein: CASGVTANTGELFF

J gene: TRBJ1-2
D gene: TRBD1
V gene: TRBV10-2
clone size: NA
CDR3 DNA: TGCGCCAGCAGGCCGGGACAGGGGGCAGGTGGCTACACCTTC
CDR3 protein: CASRPGQGAGGYTF

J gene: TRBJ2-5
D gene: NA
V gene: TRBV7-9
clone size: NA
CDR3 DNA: TGTGCCAGCACCGACGTGGGCTACCAAGAGACCCAGTACTTC
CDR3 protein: CASTDVGYQETQYF

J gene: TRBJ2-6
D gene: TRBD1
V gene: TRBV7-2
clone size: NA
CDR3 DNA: TGTGCCAGCAGCTTAGTGGGACAGAAATCTGGGGCCAACGTCCTGACTTTC
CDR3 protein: CASSLVGQKSGANVLTF

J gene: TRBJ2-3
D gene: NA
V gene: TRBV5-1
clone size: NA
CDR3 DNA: TGCGCCAGCAGCTCGGACATTCAGACAGATACGCAGTATTTT
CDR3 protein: CASSSDIQTDTQYF

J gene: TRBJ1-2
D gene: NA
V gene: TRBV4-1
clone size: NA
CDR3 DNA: TGCGCCAGCAGCCAACCCCGGCCGGAGGTTATTTGGGGCTACACCTTC
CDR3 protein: CASSQPRPEVIWGYTF

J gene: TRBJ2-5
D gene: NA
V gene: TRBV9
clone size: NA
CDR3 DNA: TGTGCCAGCGGCCGCGGGCAGGGCGGTGAGACCCAGTACTTC
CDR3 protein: CASGRGQGGETQYF

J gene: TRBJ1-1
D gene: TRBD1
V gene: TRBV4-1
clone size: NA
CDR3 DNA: TGCGCCAGCAGCCAAGCCGGGACAGCGGGGAACACTGAAGCTTTCTTT
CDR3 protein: CASSQAGTAGNTEAFF